A single sample is the source of the 24 T cell receptor beta chains below, sequenced in a study of blood T cell repertoires in COVID-19 (dated by TCRdb to the early 2020s). Library method: the immunoSEQ multiplex PCR assay. TCRdb limited this immuneACCESS table to in-frame rearrangements with V and J called. A share of clones is missing; checked studies link under half to unresolved V genes, and the rest is unexplained. Within this sample are tens of thousands of clones, with more than 60% of them counted one time only. More than 13% of the sample is held by the ten biggest clonotypes. The sample was peripheral blood. The receptors come from a human donor with active or convalescent COVID-19. The donor label of this sample is uncertain.

V gene TRBV2 combines with J gene TRBJ2-7; 11 bases agree with TRBD2. CDR1 and CDR2 (germline): SNHLY, FYNNEI. The CDR3 loop spans 16 amino acids. J lost 0 bases, V lost 3 bases, and 4 bases had no gene match. This chain's CDR3 is CASSDASGRPSYEQYF. CDR3 nucleotides: TGTGCCAGCAGTGATGCTAGCGGGAGGCCCTCCTACGAGCAGTACTTC.

The CDR3 here is CASGHESRYTGELFF. The CDR3 nucleotides read TGTGCCAGCGGACATGAAAGCCGTTACACCGGGGAGCTGTTTTTT. The rearrangement joins TRBV27 to TRBJ2-2, with a tentative D call TRBD1 (5 bases). The CDR3 runs 15 residues. Trimming took off 8 bases at V and 3 bases at J, with 16 bases between the two ends. Germline CDR1 is MNHEY and CDR2 is SMNVEV (reference sequence).

CDR3 sequence (DNA): TGTGCCACCCTAGGTGGCGGCACTGAAGCTTTCTTT. The encoded protein is CATLGGGTEAFF. This chain uses TRBV25-1 with TRBJ1-1; no definite D call. V was shortened by 10 bases and J by 4 bases, with 13 bases between the two germline ends. This CDR3 comprises 12 residues. CDR1 MGHDK and CDR2 SYGVNS come from the germline V gene.

The chain is built from TRBV19 and TRBJ2-3; 9 bases are shared with TRBD2. J lost 5 bases, V lost 4 bases, and 7 bases had no gene match. Germline lookup yields CDR1 LNHDA and CDR2 SQIVND (reference sequence). The CDR3 totals 15 residues. CDR3 bases: TGTGCCAGTAGTAGCGGGAGGGCCCGAGGAGATACGCAGTATTTT. Its translation: CASSSGRARGDTQYF.

The chain recombines TRBV6-5 with TRBJ1-1; D is uncertain. Between the trimmed V and J ends, which lost 5 bases and 2 bases, there was a span of 9 bases. There are 13 residues in the CDR3. Per germline, CDR1 MNHEY and CDR2 SVGAGI. CDR3: CASSRGRNTEAFF. CDR3 nucleotide sequence: TGTGCCAGCAGTCGCGGCAGAAACACTGAAGCTTTCTTT.

This chain joins TRBV10-1 and TRBJ2-7; 11 nucleotides line up with TRBD2. V lost 0 bases to trimming and J lost 0 bases; unmatched junction nucleotides: 7. CDR3 size: 18 residues. Looked up from germline, CDR1 is WNHNN and CDR2 is SYGVQD (reference sequence). As DNA, the CDR3 is TGCGCCAGCAGTGAGTCAGGTAGCGGGAGGGCCCGCTCCTACGAGCAGTACTTC. This codes for CASSESGSGRARSYEQYF.

The chain uses TRBV29-1 and TRBJ1-2; 11 bases are shared with TRBD1. CDR1 and CDR2 from the germline V gene are SQVTM and ANQGSEA. The CDR3 covers 13 residues. The trim removed 6 bases at V and 8 bases at J, leaving 8 bases unmatched. The CDR3 is CSVTGQGVRGYTF. The DNA for the CDR3 is TGCAGCGTCACGGGACAGGGGGTCAGAGGCTACACCTTC.

The table lists this clone with a few counts. The chain joins TRBV3-1 (or the pseudogene TRBV3-2) to TRBJ1-6; D unresolved. Looked up from germline, CDR1 is LGHDT and CDR2 is YNNKEL (reference sequence). V was cut by 0 bases and J by 5 bases, with 8 bases left in between. The CDR3 runs to 15 residues. DNA of the CDR3: TGTGCCAGCAGCCAAGAGGGGAGAGATAATTCACCCCTCCACTTT. Protein sequence: CASSQEGRDNSPLHF.

This clone was recorded a few times. The chain uses TRBV11-1 and TRBJ2-3; possible D gene TRBD2, 6 bases. The CDR3 totals 14 residues. V lost 5 bases, J lost 3 bases, and 12 bases lay in between. Looked up from germline, CDR1 is SGHAT and CDR2 is FQDESV (reference sequence). CDR3 loop: CASSTGTRTDTQYF. Written as DNA, the CDR3 is TGTGCCAGCAGCACCGGGACTCGGACAGATACGCAGTATTTT.

The rearrangement links TRBV6-5 to TRBJ1-5; D is unresolved. Germline CDR1 and CDR2: MNHEY and SVGAGI. V was clipped by 4 bases and J by 9 bases, with 13 bases between them. The CDR3 totals 13 residues. This chain's CDR3 is CASSSDGDRPQHF. The CDR3 nucleotides are TGTGCCAGCAGTTCGGACGGGGATCGGCCCCAGCATTTT.

The genes are TRBV27 and TRBJ2-7; D not certain. The CDR3 has 14 amino acids. The V gene's germline CDR1 is MNHEY and CDR2 SMNVEV (reference sequence). V was clipped by 4 bases and J by 2 bases, with 12 bases between them. The CDR3: CASSWRSGAYEQYF. Here the CDR3 DNA reads TGTGCCAGCAGTTGGCGGAGTGGTGCCTACGAGCAGTACTTC.

The chain links TRBV6-1 to TRBJ1-1; D not resolved. V lost 1 base, J lost 8 bases, and 5 bases lay in between. CDR1 and CDR2 from the germline V gene are MNHNS and SASEGT. The CDR3 spans 11 residues. CDR3 DNA sequence: TGTGCCAGCAGTGAAGTACGGGAAGCTTTCTTT. Translation: CASSEVREAFF.

The chain carries TRBV9 and TRBJ2-5; 9 nucleotides agree with TRBD1. The CDR3 runs to 14 residues. After removal of 0 bases from V and 6 bases from J, the junction contained 3 bases not matched to a gene. CDR1 is SGDLS and CDR2 is YYNGEE in the germline V gene. The CDR3: CASSVEGQGQTQYF. DNA of the CDR3: TGTGCCAGCAGCGTAGAGGGACAGGGACAGACCCAGTACTTC. Using reference TRBV9 and TRBJ2-5 for the parts outside the CDR3, the full variable domain is DSGVTQTPKHLITATGQRVTLRCSPRSGDLSVYWYQQSLDQGLQFLIQYYNGEERAKGNILERFSAQQFPDLHSELNLSSLELGDSALYFCASSVEGQGQTQYFGPGTRLLVL.

This rearrangement joins TRBV12-3 or TRBV12-4 to TRBJ1-5; D uncertain. This CDR3 has 13 residues. The V end lost 3 bases, the J end lost 5 bases, and 8 bases lay between the germline ends. CDR3 sequence: CASSFRGDQPQHF. The CDR3 nucleotides read TGTGCCAGCAGTTTCCGGGGAGATCAGCCCCAGCATTTT.

This clone was observed a few times. The chain recombines TRBV27 with TRBJ2-1; 9 positions agree with TRBD2. The V gene's germline CDR1 is MNHEY and CDR2 SMNVEV (reference sequence). The CDR3 sequence is 15 residues long. With 4 bases clipped from V and 3 bases from J, the junction kept 4 bases outside the gene matches. The CDR3 region is CASSSLAGIYNEQFF. DNA of the CDR3: TGTGCCAGCAGTTCCCTAGCGGGAATCTACAATGAGCAGTTCTTC.

The CDR3 loop is CASSDGTGLNTEAFF. The DNA of the CDR3 is TGCGCCAGCAGTGACGGGACAGGGCTGAACACTGAAGCTTTCTTT. The chain couples TRBV10-2 to TRBJ1-1; TRBD1 aligns across 9 bases. CDR3 length: 15 amino acids. Germline loops: CDR1 WSHSY, CDR2 SAAADI. V dropped 3 bases and J dropped 0; count of bases not matched to a gene: 2.

This chain joins TRBV12-3 or TRBV12-4 and TRBJ1-2; D perhaps matches TRBD1 (6 bases). The CDR3 has 12 amino acids. With 5 bases removed from V and 7 bases from J, the gap between germline ends came to 11 bases. The CDR3 spells CASSLAGVGYTF. As DNA, the CDR3 is TGTGCCAGCAGTCTCGCAGGGGTTGGCTACACCTTC.

This clone was seen at least ten times. This sequence joins TRBV19 and TRBJ2-7, with 7 nucleotides matching TRBD2. The V gene's germline CDR1 is LNHDA and CDR2 SQIVND (reference sequence). This CDR3 has 17 residues. The junction had 12 bases not matched to a gene; V was cut back by 1 base and J by 3 bases. The CDR3 is CASSIGIAAGEGYEQYF. CDR3 in DNA: TGTGCCAGTAGTATAGGAATCGCCGCGGGGGAAGGCTACGAGCAGTACTTC. Using reference TRBV19 and TRBJ2-7 for the parts outside the CDR3, the full variable domain is DGGITQSPKYLFRKEGQNVTLSCEQNLNHDAMYWYRQDPGQGLRLIYYSQIVNDFQKGDIAEGYSVSREKKESFPLTVTSAQKNPTAFYLCASSIGIAAGEGYEQYFGPGTRLTVT.

The chain joins TRBV27 to TRBJ1-5; the match to TRBD1 covers 9 bases. In germline, CDR1 is MNHEY, CDR2 SMNVEV (reference sequence). Unmatched junction bases numbered 11, after V lost 5 bases and J lost 6 bases. This CDR3 comprises 16 residues. The CDR3 sequence is CASSLGTGNGVQPQHF. The CDR3 nucleotides are TGTGCCAGCAGTCTAGGGACAGGGAATGGTGTTCAGCCCCAGCATTTT.

V and J are TRBV7-3 and TRBJ2-1; TRBD2 matches at 7 bases. Germline V gives CDR1 SGHTA, CDR2 FQGTGA. The CDR3 has 15 residues. The V and J ends lost 2 bases and 8 bases, in that order; junction bases with no gene match: 9. The CDR3 bases are TGTGCCAGCAGCTTAGGTCTAGCGGAGGGCGATGAGCAGTTCTTC. Amino acids: CASSLGLAEGDEQFF.

The V gene is TRBV28, the J gene TRBJ2-7; D not certain. Per the germline V gene, CDR1 is MDHEN and CDR2 is SYDVKM. The CDR3 contains 13 residues. Trimming pared 3 bases from V and 8 bases from J, leaving 14 bases between. In nucleotides, the CDR3 is TGTGCCAGCAGTTTCACCCCCAGACTCCAGCAGTACTTC. This sequence encodes CASSFTPRLQQYF. The full variable domain, rest sourced from reference TRBV28 and TRBJ2-7, is DVKVTQSSRYLVKRTGEKVFLECVQDMDHENMFWYRQDPGLGLRLIYFSYDVKMKEKGDIPEGYSVSREKKERFSLILESASTNQTSMYLCASSFTPRLQQYFGPGTRLTVT.

The rearrangement joins TRBV19 to TRBJ1-5; D is possibly TRBD1 (6 bases). This CDR3 is built from 15 residues. V was cut by 3 bases and J by 3 bases, with 12 bases left in between. In germline, CDR1 is LNHDA, CDR2 SQIVND (reference sequence). DNA of the CDR3: TGTGCCAGTAGTATCACCCAGGGGCCCAATCAGCCCCAGCATTTT. This encodes CASSITQGPNQPQHF.

J is TRBJ2-1 and V is TRBV4-3; tentative D call: TRBD2 (6 bases). V lost 0 bases and J 0 bases, leaving 18 bases between the germline ends. Looked up from germline, CDR1 is LGHNA and CDR2 is YSLEER. This CDR3 is 19 amino acids long. This CDR3 is CASSQEISGTSSSYNEQFF. CDR3 DNA sequence: TGCGCCAGCAGCCAAGAAATTAGCGGTACTTCGAGCTCCTACAATGAGCAGTTCTTC.

The rearrangement links TRBV9 to TRBJ2-1; 10 nucleotides agree with TRBD1. The CDR3 totals 15 residues. Germline CDR1 SGDLS, CDR2 YYNGEE. With 4 bases clipped from V and 5 bases from J, the junction kept 6 bases outside the gene matches. The CDR3 loop is CASSLAGTGDNEQFF. The DNA of the CDR3 is TGTGCCAGCAGCCTCGCCGGGACAGGGGACAATGAGCAGTTCTTC.